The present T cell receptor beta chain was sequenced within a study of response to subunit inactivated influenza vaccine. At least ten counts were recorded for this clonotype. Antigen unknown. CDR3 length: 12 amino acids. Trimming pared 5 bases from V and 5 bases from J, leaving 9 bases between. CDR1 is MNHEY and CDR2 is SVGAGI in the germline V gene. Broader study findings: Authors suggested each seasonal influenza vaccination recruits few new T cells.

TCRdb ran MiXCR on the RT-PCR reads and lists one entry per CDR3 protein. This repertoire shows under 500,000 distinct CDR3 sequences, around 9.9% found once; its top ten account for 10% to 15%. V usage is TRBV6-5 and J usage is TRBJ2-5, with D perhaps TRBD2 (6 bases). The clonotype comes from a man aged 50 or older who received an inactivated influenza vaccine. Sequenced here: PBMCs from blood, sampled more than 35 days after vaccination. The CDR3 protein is CASSTTRETQYF. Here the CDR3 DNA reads TGTGCCAGCAGTACGACTAGGGAGACCCAGTACTTC.